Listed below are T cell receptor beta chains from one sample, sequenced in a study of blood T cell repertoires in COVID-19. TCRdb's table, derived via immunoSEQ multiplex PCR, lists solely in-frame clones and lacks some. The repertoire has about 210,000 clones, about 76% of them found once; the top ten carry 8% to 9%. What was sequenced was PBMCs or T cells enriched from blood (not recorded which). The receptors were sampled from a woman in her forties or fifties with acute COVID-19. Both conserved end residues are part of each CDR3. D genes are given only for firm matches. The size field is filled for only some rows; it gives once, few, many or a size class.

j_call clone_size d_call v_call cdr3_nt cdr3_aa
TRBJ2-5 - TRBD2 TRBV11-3 TGTGCCAGCAGCTTTGGGAGGGGAACAGAGACCCAGTACTTC CASSFGRGTETQYF
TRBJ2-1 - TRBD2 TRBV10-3 TGTGCCATCACCTACAGCCTGGGTCTAGCGGGAGCTGGGTACAATGAGCAGTTCTTC CAITYSLGLAGAGYNEQFF
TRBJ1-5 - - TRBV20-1 TGCAGTGCTAAATATACAGGGCCCCAGCATTTT CSAKYTGPQHF
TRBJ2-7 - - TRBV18 TGTGCCAGCTCACCGCCTGCAGAGGTCGGGGAGCAGTACTTC CASSPPAEVGEQYF
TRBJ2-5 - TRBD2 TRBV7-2 TGTGCCAGCAGCTCCCCTCCGGGGGGAGAGACCCAGTACTTC CASSSPPGGETQYF
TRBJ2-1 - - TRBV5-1 TGCGCCAGCAGCTTGGCGGGGGTCAATGAGCAGTTCTTC CASSLAGVNEQFF
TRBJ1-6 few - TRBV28 TGTGCCAGCAGTTTAAGGGGGACCCTTAATTCACCCCTCCACTTT CASSLRGTLNSPLHF
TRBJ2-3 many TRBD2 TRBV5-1 TGCGCCAGCAGCTTGGAAACTAGCGGGGGTCCCACAGATACGCAGTATTTT CASSLETSGGPTDTQYF
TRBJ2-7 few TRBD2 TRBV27 TGTGCCAGCTCATCACTAGCGGTCTCCTACGAGCAGTACTTC CASSSLAVSYEQYF
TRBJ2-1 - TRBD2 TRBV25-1 TGTGCCAGCAGTGAATTGGGGGGGAGGGAGCAGTTCTTC CASSELGGREQFF
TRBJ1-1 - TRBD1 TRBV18 TGTGCCAGCGCACACCGGGACAGGGGGCCTGAAGCTTTCTTT CASAHRDRGPEAFF
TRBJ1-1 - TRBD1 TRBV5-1 TGCGCCAGCAGCCAACAGGGGGCTCTCACTGAAGCTTTCTTT CASSQQGALTEAFF
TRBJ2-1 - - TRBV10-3 TGTGCCATTAGAAGGACAACCTTTTACAATGAGCAGTTCTTC CAIRRTTFYNEQFF
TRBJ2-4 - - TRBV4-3 TGCGCCAGCAGCCAAATAGACAGCCAAAACATTCAGTACTTC CASSQIDSQNIQYF
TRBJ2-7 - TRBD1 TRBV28 TGTGCCAGCAGGTTTAACAGGGGCCCCTACGAGCAGTACTTC CASRFNRGPYEQYF
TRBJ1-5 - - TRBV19 TGTGCCAGTAGTATTCGCGAAGGCAATCAGCCCCAGCATTTT CASSIREGNQPQHF
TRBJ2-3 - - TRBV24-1 TGTGCCACCAGTGGGTCAGCGGCCTGGGGGGCAGATACGCAGTATTTT CATSGSAAWGADTQYF
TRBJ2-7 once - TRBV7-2 TGTGCCAGCAGCTTACCCAATAGACACACGTCCTACTCCTACGAGCAGTACTTC CASSLPNRHTSYSYEQYF
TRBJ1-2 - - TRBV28 TGTGCCAGCAGTTTCGGCGCGGCCGGCTACACCTTC CASSFGAAGYTF
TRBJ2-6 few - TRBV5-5 TGTGCCAGCAGCTCACCGGGTATTATTCCCTCTGGGGCCAACGTCCTGACTTTC CASSSPGIIPSGANVLTF
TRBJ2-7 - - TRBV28 TGTGCCAGCAGACCGTATGACACCACCTACGAGCAGTACTTC CASRPYDTTYEQYF
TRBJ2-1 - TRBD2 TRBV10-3 TGTGCCATCAGTGAGTCTGGGGTTAGCGGGGGAGGCCATGAGCAGTTCTTC CAISESGVSGGGHEQFF
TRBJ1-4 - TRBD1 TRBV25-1 TGTGCCAGCAGTGCGATGACAGGGGCGGTCACTAATGAAAAACTGTTTTTT CASSAMTGAVTNEKLFF
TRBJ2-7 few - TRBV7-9 TGTGCCAGCAGCTTAGGGGGAGAATGGTACGAGCAGTACTTC CASSLGGEWYEQYF
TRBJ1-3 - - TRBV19 TGTGCCAGTAGTATAGACGGAAACAGGTTCTCTGGAAACACCATATATTTT CASSIDGNRFSGNTIYF